This T cell receptor (beta chain) originates from a study of blood T cells in healthy people across ages (dated by TCRdb to the mid-2010s). Background for the entire study: In model experiments, roughly one uniquely barcoded TCR beta cDNA molecule per two T cells was captured by template switching. The study analyzed two additional independent replicas of 1 million unique cDNA reads from the same blood draw for two donors, one aged 18 to 29 and one aged 80 or older. Donors were grouped into four age groups: young (average approximately 15 years), middle-aged (roughly 38), aged (about 60) and long-lived (82). Age-related changes in TCR beta repertoire diversity were measured in the study by deep sequencing normalized with unique cDNA molecular identifiers.

Library generation was performed with 5' RACE. The reads were generated on an Illumina HiSeq 2500. A second about 7 to 11 cycle PCR used a sample-barcoded 5' primer and a J-beta primer mix. A unique molecular identifier was introduced onto each TCR beta cDNA molecule by a template-switch 5' adaptor carrying 12 random nucleotides. At least 2.5 million CDR3-containing paired-end reads were obtained from each sample. First-strand cDNA synthesis was performed from all RNA using the Mint cDNA synthesis kit, with priming by a TRBC-specific oligonucleotide. All cDNA was treated with uracil-DNA glycosylase and then went through a first 18-cycle PCR with the universal primers M1SS and BC2_uni_R. The study's own analysis went as follows. For normalization, 1 million high-quality reads were randomly selected from each sample, with every read carrying a distinct molecular identifier. Instead of being binned into consensus sequences, reads that shared molecular identifiers were thrown out. MiTCR, run with a Q25 quality threshold and the strictest error-elimination algorithm, handled CDR3 identification, clonotype clustering and error correction. Lower-bound total TCR beta diversity was estimated with a nonparametric unseen species model using Euler transformation. TCRdb redid the processing of the public reads, applying fastp at Q25 and MiXCR, and retained in-frame beta chains. Entries that share a CDR3 protein sequence are merged under the most common genes and DNA. These V and J calls are TCRdb output, not the study's own analysis. This sample lists approximately 780,000 distinct CDR3 sequences; about 26% were detected once. The ten largest clones represent 3% of the sample.

Study-level results and caveats: Because profiling used bulk unsorted PBMCs, naive and antigen-experienced compartments could not be compared conclusively. Observed TCR beta diversity per million T cells fell roughly linearly with age, and a significant reduction was already apparent by age roughly 40. Compared with the aged group, the long-lived group had more naive CD4+ T cells, fewer expanded clones and increased TCR diversity, a pattern suggesting age selection. Because the CMV infection status of the donors was unknown, age-related changes in expanded clonotypes may potentially have been confounded. A strong correlation was found between observed TCR beta diversity and the percentage of naive T cells measured by flow cytometry. Total diversity estimates from one million sequenced T cells were considered lower bounds and underestimates.

Concerning this clonotype itself: Its recognized antigen is unknown. No base quality information exists; no much larger clone differs at one position.

Spanning cysteine to phenylalanine, the CDR3 consists of 13 amino acids. Only the CDR3 DNA stays, 39 bases, in frame from base 1. Between the V and J ends, shortened by 2 bases and 8 bases respectively, the junction contains 10 bases. As encoded in the germline V gene, CDR1 is SGHRS while CDR2 is YFSETQ. The donors were some 36 Caucasian individuals from Russia, aged about 6 to 95 years, who were systemically healthy. Approximately 9.3 milliliters of peripheral blood were drawn from each donor into EDTA-treated Vacutainer tubes. Ficoll-Paque density-gradient centrifugation was used to isolate PBMCs, with at least 6.5 million per sample. Trizol reagent was used to extract total RNA from the PBMCs, yielding at least 5 micrograms per sample. The percentages of naive CD45RAhigh/CD27high T cells were determined by flow cytometry on a PBMC aliquot from every donor. These records were also assigned to another study, of T cells of mothers and their children. As noted in the second study: Nine systemically healthy Caucasian individuals, comprising three mothers and their six children, were included as donors. cDNA synthesis used all of the extracted RNA, with roughly 1.5 ug of RNA in each 15 ul reaction. In the second PCR, the M1S primer added sample barcodes and 2-4 random nucleotides. Each mother yielded over 10 million TCR beta CDR3 reads and each child about 3 million reads. Thymic selection similarly shapes TCR recombination output in related and unrelated pairs, with minor effect from inherited differences. Normalized repertoire overlap was always slightly but never significantly higher in related than unrelated mother-child pairs. Persistent microchimeric T cell clones were not detected, at a sensitivity of roughly 100 clones per million clonotypes. Deep NGS was used in the study to compare the TCR beta repertoires of mothers and children and to look for features that separate related mother-child pairs from unrelated individuals. The mean age was roughly 40 +/- 4 years for the mothers and around 10 +/- 4 years for the children. After adapter ligation was performed with NEBNext reagents, the libraries were sequenced on an Illumina HiSeq 2000 with 100+100 nt paired-end reads. To prevent cross-contamination, the mother and child libraries were prepared a month apart and were sequenced in separate runs. Each donor had between 500,000 and 2,000,000 distinct TCR beta clonotypes identified. Naive TCR beta clonotypes were estimated from low-frequency clonotypes matched to each donor's FACS-determined naive share, without sorting.

In this chain, TRBV5-1 is recombined with TRBJ1-4; no D gene call is confident. Sequenced material: blood. This clonotype was sampled from a boy between 10 and 17 years old in good health. The nucleotide sequence is TGCGCCAGCAGCTTTAGGGTCGGAGAAAAACTGTTTTTT. It translates to CASSFRVGEKLFF.